This T cell receptor beta chain originates from a study of memory CD8 T cells in hepatitis C reinfection. The repertoire was sequenced with immunoSEQ multiplex PCR; TCRdb's copy has only in-frame clones and lacks some. The sample lists more than 35,000 clones, more than 75% occurring once. The length of the CDR3 is 12 residues. Trimming took 5 bases from V and 3 from J, leaving 8 bases between them. From germline, CDR1 is WSHSY and CDR2 SAAADI. Regarding time point: peak reinfection, 3 to 8 weeks after reinfection detection. TCR sequencing was done directly ex vivo on sorted cells, without expansion in vitro.

The chain uses TRBV10-2 and TRBJ2-7; maybe TRBD2 (6 bases). This receptor was taken from a man aged 18 to 30 with hepatitis C virus infection. Sequencing used naive CD8+ T cells sorted from blood. CDR3: CASSPDYYEQYF. In nucleotides, the CDR3 is TGCGCCAGCAGTCCGGACTACTACGAGCAGTACTTC.